This is a list of T cell receptor beta chains from one sample in a study of cytomegalovirus exposure and HLA in healthy donors. Libraries were prepared by immunoSEQ multiplex PCR; TCRdb keeps only in-frame clonotypes and omits some of them. The sample has fewer than 150,000 clones; more than 75% are singletons. The sequenced material came from PBMCs. The receptors here all came from a male donor in good health and CMV-seronegative. The CDR3 runs from the conserved cysteine through the conserved F or W. Fields, in order: clone size, D gene, V gene, J gene, CDR3 protein, CDR3 DNA. A D gene is named only where the DNA matches it firmly. Not all rows give a size; the values are once, few, many and, for expanded clones, a class.

clone size: NA; D gene: NA; V gene: TRBV28; J gene: TRBJ1-2; CDR3 protein: CASSLGHNYGYTF; CDR3 DNA: TGTGCCAGCAGTTTGGGACATAACTATGGCTACACCTTC
clone size: NA; D gene: NA; V gene: TRBV6-6; J gene: TRBJ1-2; CDR3 protein: CASSYHLEPSYGYTF; CDR3 DNA: TGTGCCAGCAGTTACCACTTGGAGCCCTCCTATGGCTACACCTTC
clone size: NA; D gene: NA; V gene: TRBV7-2; J gene: TRBJ2-3; CDR3 protein: CASSLRGAPAWSTDTQYF; CDR3 DNA: TGTGCCAGCAGCTTACGCGGGGCCCCTGCCTGGAGCACAGATACGCAGTATTTT
clone size: NA; D gene: NA; V gene: TRBV2; J gene: TRBJ1-6; CDR3 protein: CASSNQGPRDSPLHF; CDR3 DNA: TGTGCCAGCAGTAACCAGGGTCCCCGCGATTCACCCCTCCACTTT
clone size: NA; D gene: TRBD2; V gene: TRBV4-2; J gene: TRBJ2-7; CDR3 protein: CASSQDSILAGLYEQYF; CDR3 DNA: TGTGCCAGCAGCCAAGATTCCATACTAGCGGGCCTCTACGAGCAGTACTTC
clone size: few; D gene: NA; V gene: TRBV30; J gene: TRBJ1-1; CDR3 protein: CAWARVNTEAFF; CDR3 DNA: TGTGCCTGGGCGCGGGTGAACACTGAAGCTTTCTTT
clone size: NA; D gene: NA; V gene: TRBV9; J gene: TRBJ1-2; CDR3 protein: CASSVGHLLSYGYTF; CDR3 DNA: TGTGCCAGCAGCGTGGGACATCTACTCTCCTATGGCTACACCTTC
clone size: NA; D gene: TRBD1; V gene: TRBV7-2; J gene: TRBJ2-7; CDR3 protein: CASSLALGQGAGEQYF; CDR3 DNA: TGTGCCAGCAGCTTAGCGCTGGGACAGGGGGCGGGCGAGCAGTACTTC
clone size: few; D gene: TRBD1; V gene: TRBV11-2; J gene: TRBJ1-3; CDR3 protein: CASSSPDRGPNTIYF; CDR3 DNA: TGTGCCAGCAGCTCGCCGGACAGGGGCCCAAACACCATATATTTT
clone size: NA; D gene: NA; V gene: TRBV11-1; J gene: TRBJ1-6; CDR3 protein: CASSLWRNSPLHF; CDR3 DNA: TGTGCCAGCAGCCTATGGCGGAATTCACCCCTCCACTTT
clone size: NA; D gene: NA; V gene: TRBV2; J gene: TRBJ1-2; CDR3 protein: CASNRGGGYTF; CDR3 DNA: TGTGCCAGCAACCGGGGGGGCGGCTACACCTTC
clone size: NA; D gene: TRBD1; V gene: TRBV6-4; J gene: TRBJ1-6; CDR3 protein: CASSLTGNESPLHF; CDR3 DNA: TGTGCCAGCAGTTTGACAGGGAACGAGTCACCCCTCCACTTT
clone size: NA; D gene: NA; V gene: TRBV7-3; J gene: TRBJ1-6; CDR3 protein: CASSLRGGSYNSPLHF; CDR3 DNA: TGTGCCAGCAGCTTAAGGGGGGGTTCCTATAATTCACCCCTCCACTTT
clone size: NA; D gene: NA; V gene: TRBV10-3; J gene: TRBJ1-1; CDR3 protein: CAISESRTLGGTEAFF; CDR3 DNA: TGTGCCATCAGTGAGTCTCGGACCCTCGGAGGAACTGAAGCTTTCTTT
clone size: NA; D gene: NA; V gene: TRBV10-1; J gene: TRBJ2-5; CDR3 protein: CASFQHILQAELETQYF; CDR3 DNA: TGCGCCAGCTTCCAACATATTCTACAGGCCGAATTAGAGACCCAGTACTTC
clone size: NA; D gene: NA; V gene: TRBV6-9; J gene: TRBJ2-7; CDR3 protein: CARTRLAEQYF; CDR3 DNA: TGTGCCAGGACGAGACTGGCGGAGCAGTACTTC
clone size: NA; D gene: TRBD2; V gene: TRBV4-3; J gene: TRBJ2-7; CDR3 protein: CASSQDGTSGGYEQYF; CDR3 DNA: TGCGCCAGCAGCCAAGATGGGACTAGCGGGGGGTACGAGCAGTACTTC
clone size: NA; D gene: NA; V gene: TRBV7-2; J gene: TRBJ1-4; CDR3 protein: CASSLLATNEKLFF; CDR3 DNA: TGTGCCAGCAGCCTCCTTGCAACTAATGAAAAACTGTTTTTT
clone size: NA; D gene: NA; V gene: TRBV5-3; J gene: TRBJ2-1; CDR3 protein: CARSRTGRTNNEQFF; CDR3 DNA: TGTGCCAGAAGCCGAACAGGGAGAACTAACAATGAGCAGTTCTTC
clone size: NA; D gene: NA; V gene: TRBV30; J gene: TRBJ1-4; CDR3 protein: CAQRGIDEKLFF; CDR3 DNA: TGTGCTCAAAGGGGGATCGATGAAAAACTGTTTTTT
clone size: NA; D gene: NA; V gene: TRBV6-1; J gene: TRBJ1-4; CDR3 protein: CASSGQVEEKLFF; CDR3 DNA: TGTGCCAGCTCAGGGCAGGTTGAAGAAAAACTGTTTTTT
clone size: once; D gene: NA; V gene: TRBV30; J gene: TRBJ2-3; CDR3 protein: CAWSNGGAPTDTQYF; CDR3 DNA: TGTGCCTGGAGTAATGGGGGGGCCCCCACAGATACGCAGTATTTT
clone size: NA; D gene: TRBD1; V gene: TRBV28; J gene: TRBJ1-2; CDR3 protein: CASRVISGGGYTF; CDR3 DNA: TGTGCCAGCAGGGTAATTTCAGGGGGAGGCTACACCTTC